These T cell receptor beta chains were read from a single sample in a study of T cells in narcolepsy. Generated by immunoSEQ multiplex PCR, the TCRdb table keeps only in-frame clones and is missing some. The sample records about 22,000 clones, around 80% being singletons. Sequencing input: memory (CD45RA-) CD4+ T cells from blood. The receptors come from a human donor in good health. Each CDR3 is given with its conserved first and last residue. The D gene is left open where the match is weak. Clone size is given for some rows only: seen once, a few or many times, or a class if the clone is expanded.

d_gene,abundance,v_gene,len,j_gene,CDR3nt,CDR3aa
TRBD1,NA,TRBV5-8,15,TRBJ1-4,TGTGCCAGCAGCACCGGTGCACAGGGGGCTGAAAAACTGTTTTTT,CASSTGAQGAEKLFF
TRBD2,few,TRBV7-2,16,TRBJ2-2,TGTGCCAGCAGCTCTCGACTAGCGGGGAGGGGCGGGGAGCTGTTTTTT,CASSSRLAGRGGELFF
NA,NA,TRBV19,13,TRBJ1-5,TGTGCCAGTAGTATAGATCCCCCGGGGCCCCAGCATTTT,CASSIDPPGPQHF
NA,once,TRBV7-7,13,TRBJ2-5,TGTGCTAGCAGCCCCTGGGGCGGAGAGACCCAGTACTTC,CASSPWGGETQYF
TRBD1,NA,TRBV27,17,TRBJ1-4,TGTGCCAGCAGTTCGGTGACAGGGACGGCAACTAATGAAAAACTGTTTTTT,CASSSVTGTATNEKLFF
TRBD1,NA,TRBV6-5,15,TRBJ1-1,TGTGCCAGCATCGGGACAGCCGCTAAAGACACTGAAGCTTTCTTT,CASIGTAAKDTEAFF
NA,NA,TRBV11-2,13,TRBJ1-2,TGTGCCAGCAGCTCAAATGTCCAGACGGGCTACACCTTC,CASSSNVQTGYTF
NA,NA,TRBV29-1,12,TRBJ1-2,TGCAGCGCTAGGACAGTCACCTTTGGCTACACCTTC,CSARTVTFGYTF
NA,NA,TRBV15,15,TRBJ2-3,TGTGCCACCAGCCAACTAGTGAGCGGCACAGATACGCAGTATTTT,CATSQLVSGTDTQYF
NA,NA,TRBV11-2,13,TRBJ1-1,TGTGCCAGCAGCTTAAGGGAGGACACTGAAGCTTTCTTT,CASSLREDTEAFF
TRBD1,NA,TRBV6-5,16,TRBJ1-2,TGTGCCAGCAGTTACACGGGACAGACCCCCCTCTATGGCTACACCTTC,CASSYTGQTPLYGYTF
NA,NA,TRBV4-3,13,TRBJ1-6,TGCGCCAGCAGCCAAGATAACGATTCACCCCTCCACTTT,CASSQDNDSPLHF
NA,NA,TRBV19,17,TRBJ1-1,TGTGCCAGTAGTATAGTAGGGCTGGGGGGTCAACGGACTGAAGCTTTCTTT,CASSIVGLGGQRTEAFF
NA,NA,TRBV7-2,15,TRBJ1-2,TGTGCCAGCAGCTTAGCCTTCCGGGGGGGTTATGGCTACACCTTC,CASSLAFRGGYGYTF
NA,NA,TRBV7-8,14,TRBJ2-2,TGTGCCAGCAGCGAACAGGGTTACACCGGGGAGCTGTTTTTT,CASSEQGYTGELFF
NA,few,TRBV19,15,TRBJ1-6,TGTGCCAGTAGTATCCAGGGGAGGTGGGATTCACCCCTCCACTTT,CASSIQGRWDSPLHF
NA,NA,TRBV6-1,15,TRBJ2-5,TGTGCCAGCAGCCCACTTACAGGGTTCGGGGAGACCCAGTACTTC,CASSPLTGFGETQYF
TRBD1,few,TRBV29-1,13,TRBJ1-2,TGCAGCGTTTTGACAGGGTGGAACTATGGCTACACCTTC,CSVLTGWNYGYTF
NA,NA,TRBV2,12,TRBJ1-1,TGTGCCAGCAGTGCGGACAGTTCCCAAGCTTTCTTT,CASSADSSQAFF
NA,NA,TRBV10-3,17,TRBJ2-2,TGTGCCATCAGTGTCCCTAGCGGAGGAGGGGGTACCGGGGAGCTGTTTTTT,CAISVPSGGGGTGELFF
NA,NA,TRBV28,12,TRBJ1-1,TGTGCCAGCACACAGGTCGAGACTGAAGCTTTCTTT,CASTQVETEAFF
NA,NA,TRBV6-1,14,TRBJ2-3,TGTGCCAGCAGTGAGGTTCCCGGCACAGATACGCAGTATTTT,CASSEVPGTDTQYF
NA,NA,TRBV12-2,14,TRBJ1-1,TGTGCAAGTCGCCCGCGTACAGGGGGCACTGAAGCTTTCTTT,CASRPRTGGTEAFF
NA,few,TRBV4-3,11,TRBJ2-7,TGCGCCAGCAAATCGGACTACGAGCAGTACTTC,CASKSDYEQYF
TRBD1,NA,TRBV7-2,14,TRBJ1-5,TGTGCCAGCAGCTCGGGACAGCTAAATCAGCCCCAGCATTTT,CASSSGQLNQPQHF
NA,NA,TRBV5-1,16,TRBJ2-2,TGCGCCAGCAGCACGGGAGACGGGACGAACACCGGGGAGCTGTTTTTT,CASSTGDGTNTGELFF
TRBD2,few,TRBV11-3,16,TRBJ2-5,TGTGCCAGCAGCTTAGTTAGCGGGGGGGCCGGGGAGACCCAGTACTTC,CASSLVSGGAGETQYF
NA,NA,TRBV6-1,12,TRBJ2-3,TGTGCCAGCAGTGAAGGAGGTGGTACGCAGTATTTT,CASSEGGGTQYF